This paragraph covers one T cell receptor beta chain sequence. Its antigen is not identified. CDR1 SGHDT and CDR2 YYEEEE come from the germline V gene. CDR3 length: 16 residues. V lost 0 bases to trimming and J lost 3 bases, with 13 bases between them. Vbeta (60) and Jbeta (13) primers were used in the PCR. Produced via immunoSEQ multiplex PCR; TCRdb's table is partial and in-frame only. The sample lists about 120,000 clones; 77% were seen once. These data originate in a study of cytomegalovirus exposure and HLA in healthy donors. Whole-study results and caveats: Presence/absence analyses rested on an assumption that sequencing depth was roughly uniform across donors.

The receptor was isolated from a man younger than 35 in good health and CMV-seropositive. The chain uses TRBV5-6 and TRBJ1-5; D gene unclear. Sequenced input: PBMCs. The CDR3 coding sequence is TGTGCCAGCAGCTTGGCCGTAGGCGGTATCAATCAGCCCCAGCATTTT. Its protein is CASSLAVGGINQPQHF.